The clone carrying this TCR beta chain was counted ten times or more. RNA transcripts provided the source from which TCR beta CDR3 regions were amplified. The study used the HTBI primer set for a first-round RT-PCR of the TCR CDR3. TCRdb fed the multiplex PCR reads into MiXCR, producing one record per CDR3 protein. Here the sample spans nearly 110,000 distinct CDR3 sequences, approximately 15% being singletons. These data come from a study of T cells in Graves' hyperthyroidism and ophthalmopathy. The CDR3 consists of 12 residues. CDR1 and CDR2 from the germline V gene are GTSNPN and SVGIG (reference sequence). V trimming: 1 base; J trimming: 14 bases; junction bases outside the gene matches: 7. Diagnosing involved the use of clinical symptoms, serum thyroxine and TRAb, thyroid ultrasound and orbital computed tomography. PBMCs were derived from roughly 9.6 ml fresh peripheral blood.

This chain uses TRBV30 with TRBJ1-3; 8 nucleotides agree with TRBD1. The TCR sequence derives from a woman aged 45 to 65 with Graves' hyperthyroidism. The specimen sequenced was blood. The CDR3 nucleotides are TGTGCCTGGAGTGCGTGGACAGGGAACCTATATTTT. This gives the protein CAWSAWTGNLYF.